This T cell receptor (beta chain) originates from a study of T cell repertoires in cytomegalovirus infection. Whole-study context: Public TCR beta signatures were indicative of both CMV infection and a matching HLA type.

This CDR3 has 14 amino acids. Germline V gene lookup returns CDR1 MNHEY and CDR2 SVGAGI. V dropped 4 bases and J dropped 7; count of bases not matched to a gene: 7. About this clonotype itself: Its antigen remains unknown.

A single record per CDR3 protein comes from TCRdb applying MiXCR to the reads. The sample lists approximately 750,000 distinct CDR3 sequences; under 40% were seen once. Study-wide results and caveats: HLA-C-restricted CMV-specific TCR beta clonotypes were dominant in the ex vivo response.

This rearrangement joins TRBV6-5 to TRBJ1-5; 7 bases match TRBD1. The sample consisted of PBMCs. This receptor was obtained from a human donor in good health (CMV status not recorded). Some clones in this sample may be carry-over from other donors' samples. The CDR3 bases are TGTGCCAGCAGTTCCACAGGGGTCGCCCAGCCCCAGCATTTT. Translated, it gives CASSSTGVAQPQHF.